The 17 T cell receptor beta chains below all came from one sample that was sequenced in a study of shared clonotypes between healthy human individuals. Profiled with immunoSEQ multiplex PCR; TCRdb holds only in-frame clones, not every one. This sample has about 1.1 million clones, with around 78% found just once. Input material: memory CD4+ T cells from PBMCs. As to subset: CD45RA-negative fraction. Every receptor here comes from a young man in good health. Some clones in this sample may be carry-over from other donors' samples.

The chain carries TRBV11-3 and TRBJ2-2; D is unclear. Germline lookup yields CDR1 SGHNT and CDR2 YENEEA. This CDR3 has 16 residues. Trimming left V 5 bases short and J 3 bases short, with 16 bases between. CDR3 amino acids: CASSRSQVRDTGELFF. The CDR3 region has the DNA TGTGCCAGCAGCCGGAGCCAGGTCCGAGACACCGGGGAGCTGTTTTTT.

The rearrangement joins TRBV7-2 to TRBJ2-5, with D tentatively TRBD1 or TRBD2 (5 bases each). The CDR3 has 14 residues. The V end lost 5 bases, the J end lost 3 bases, and 13 bases lay between the germline ends. Germline lookup yields CDR1 SGHTA and CDR2 FQGNSA. The CDR3 sequence: CASSPDGGKETQYF. DNA of the CDR3: TGTGCCAGCAGCCCAGATGGGGGTAAAGAGACCCAGTACTTC. The whole variable domain, filled in from reference TRBV7-2 and TRBJ2-5, reads GAGVSQSPSNKVTEKGKDVELRCDPISGHTALYWYRQSLGQGLEFLIYFQGNSAPDKSGLPSDRFSAERTGGSVSTLTIQRTQQEDSAVYLCASSPDGGKETQYFGPGTRLLVL.

This sequence joins TRBV10-3 and TRBJ2-1, with 14 bases fitting TRBD2. Trimming removed 8 bases from V and 10 bases from J; junction bases left unmatched: 16. The germline CDR1 and CDR2 sequences are ENHRY and SYGVKD. The CDR3 totals 17 residues. The CDR3: CAIGAGLAGAASREQFF. CDR3 nucleotides: TGTGCCATCGGGGCGGGACTAGCGGGAGCGGCCTCCCGGGAGCAGTTCTTC.

CDR3 protein: CASSLRGDYNEQFF. The CDR3 DNA follows: TGTGCCAGCAGCTTAAGGGGGGACTACAATGAGCAGTTCTTC. The rearrangement joins TRBV7-3 to TRBJ2-1; maybe TRBD2 (6 bases). Germline-derived CDR1 and CDR2 are SGHTA and FQGTGA. The germline V and J ends were trimmed by 1 base and 3 bases, with 7 bases remaining between them. This CDR3 is 14 amino acids long.

V and J are TRBV7-2 and TRBJ1-5; D gene ambiguous. This CDR3 spans 16 amino acids. The germline V gene has CDR1 SGHTA and CDR2 FQGNSA. Trimming removed 1 base at V and 4 bases at J, with 14 bases between. CDR3 amino acids: CASSLVSGGNNQPQHF. CDR3 nucleotide sequence: TGTGCCAGCAGCTTAGTTTCAGGTGGGAATAATCAGCCCCAGCATTTT.

The rearrangement uses TRBV5-1 and TRBJ2-1; possible D gene TRBD2, 7 bases. The CDR3 runs 15 residues. Trimming cost V 3 bases and J 8 bases, with 18 bases left between them. Per germline, CDR1 SGHRS and CDR2 YFSETQ. CDR3 sequence (DNA): TGCGCCAGCAGCTCTCGGCTAGGGGGGGAGGATGAGCAGTTCTTC. It specifies CASSSRLGGEDEQFF.

The chain has TRBV18 and TRBJ1-1; D is unclear. V lost 4 bases and J 1 base, leaving 7 bases between the germline ends. Germline CDR1 and CDR2: KGHSH and LQKENI. This CDR3 comprises 13 residues. CDR3 region: CASSLNRNTEAFF. CDR3 in DNA: TGTGCCAGCTCACTGAACAGGAACACTGAAGCTTTCTTT.

This chain joins TRBV30 and TRBJ1-1; 8 nucleotides agree with TRBD1. Germline CDR1 reads GTSNPN; CDR2 reads SVGIG (reference sequence). V lost 0 bases, J lost 2 bases, and 2 bases stayed unmatched. This CDR3 has 14 residues. CDR3: CAWSVSGGNTEAFF. The CDR3 DNA reads as TGTGCCTGGAGTGTTTCAGGGGGCAACACTGAAGCTTTCTTT.

The genes are TRBV7-9 and TRBJ2-3, with TRBD1 identical over 9 bases. The V and J ends lost 5 bases and 1 base, in that order; junction bases with no gene match: 4. CDR1 and CDR2 from the germline V gene are SEHNR and FQNEAQ (reference sequence). The length of the CDR3 is 15 residues. CDR3 bases: TGTGCCAGCAGCCCTCGACAGGGGGGCACAGATACGCAGTATTTT. This encodes CASSPRQGGTDTQYF.

The chain joins TRBV4-1 to TRBJ2-1, with 12 bases matching TRBD2. The CDR3 loop spans 20 amino acids. Germline assignment: CDR1 MGHRA and CDR2 YSYEKL. J lost 0 bases, V lost 0 bases, and 9 bases had no gene match. The CDR3 nucleotides are TGCGCCAGCAGCCAAGACCTAGCGGGAGGGTTAATGAGCTCCTACAATGAGCAGTTCTTC. It is translated as CASSQDLAGGLMSSYNEQFF.

This chain connects TRBV28 to TRBJ2-7; D possibly uses TRBD1 or TRBD2 (5 bases each). The CDR3 contains 15 residues. V gave up 4 bases and J gave up 2 bases, with 15 bases separating them. CDR1 MDHEN and CDR2 SYDVKM come from the germline V gene. The CDR3 DNA is TGTGCCAGCAGTTGGGGGACCGGCATGACCTACGAGCAGTACTTC. Translating gives CASSWGTGMTYEQYF.

This rearrangement joins TRBV28 to TRBJ1-1; D call uncertain. Germline V lookup: CDR1 MDHEN, CDR2 SYDVKM. This CDR3 has 15 amino acids. Trimming left V 1 base short and J 1 base short, with 10 bases between. CDR3 in amino acids: CASSLFRGTNTEAFF. DNA of the CDR3: TGTGCCAGCAGTTTATTTCGGGGAACGAACACTGAAGCTTTCTTT.

A single count supports this clone. This sample includes further DNA sequences coding for the same CDR3. This chain links TRBV2 with TRBJ1-5; TRBD1 might be the D (5 bases). The CDR3 runs 12 residues. Trimming left V 8 bases short and J 4 bases short, with 9 bases between. Germline CDR1 and CDR2: SNHLY and FYNNEI. CDR3 nucleotide sequence: TGTGCCAGCGCCGGGGGGAATCAGCCCCAGCATTTT. Residues: CASAGGNQPQHF.

With respect to this clone: At one end the junction does not follow the germline gene, possibly because of a read error. The CDR3 DNA reads as TGTGCCAGCAATTACCAGCCTAGCGGTCCCTACGAGCAGTACTTC. Protein product: CASNYQPSGPYEQYF. This chain uses TRBV6-6 with TRBJ2-7, with 7 bases fitting TRBD2. The germline V gene encodes CDR1 MNHNY and CDR2 SVGAGI (reference sequence). The CDR3 extends over 15 amino acids.

This rearrangement joins TRBV11-2 to TRBJ2-1; 8 bases fit TRBD1. V was pared by 3 bases and J by 3 bases, with 10 bases of the junction left unmatched. The CDR3 extends over 17 amino acids. Looked up from germline, CDR1 is SGHAT and CDR2 is FQNNGV. The CDR3 nucleotides are TGTGCCAGCAGCTTCTTCGTCATGACAGGGGACTACAATGAGCAGTTCTTC. Translating gives CASSFFVMTGDYNEQFF.

The gene calls are TRBV7-9 and TRBJ2-1, with D unresolved. This CDR3 has 15 amino acids. Germline-derived CDR1 and CDR2 are SEHNR and FQNEAQ (reference sequence). V was trimmed by 6 bases and J by 6 bases, leaving 18 bases between them. CDR3 nucleotides: TGTGCCAGCAGTCCTAAATGGCGGCTTGGCAATGAGCAGTTCTTC. This sequence encodes CASSPKWRLGNEQFF.

For this clone: Other DNA sequences in the same sample also yield this CDR3. V and J are TRBV30 and TRBJ1-3; D remains unclear. The CDR3 is 13 amino acids. The germline V gene encodes CDR1 GTSNPN and CDR2 SVGIG (reference sequence). The V end was cut by 0 bases, the J end by 2 bases, with 5 bases between. CDR3 DNA: TGTGCCTGGAGTGTGACAACTGGAAACACCATATATTTT. Its translation is CAWSVTTGNTIYF.